A selection of T cell receptor beta chains follows, all from one sample in a study of T cell repertoires in cytomegalovirus infection. MiXCR, run by TCRdb on the reads, gives a single entry per CDR3 protein. This sample carries just under 550,000 distinct CDR3 sequences, 26% of them seen once, and the ten largest clones take 13%. Sequences were obtained from PBMCs. All receptors derive from a human donor in good health (CMV status not recorded). Some clones in this sample may be carry-over from other donors' samples. The CDR3 runs from the conserved cysteine through the conserved F or W. The D gene is left open where the match is weak. Size is omitted from some rows. Given values are once, few, many or a class for expanded clones.

13,TRBJ2-1,-,TRBV6-2/TRBV6-3,-,TGTGCCAGCAGTTTGCGGTCACGCGATGAGCAGTTCTTC,CASSLRSRDEQFF
17,TRBJ2-2,few,TRBV6-5,TRBD2,TGTGCCAGCAGTTACACCCGTACTAGCGCCTGGACCGGGGAGCTGTTTTTT,CASSYTRTSAWTGELFF
15,TRBJ1-4,-,TRBV15,-,TGTGCCACCAGCGAGGGGGGTGAGCCAGAAGAAAAACTGTTTTTT,CATSEGGEPEEKLFF
16,TRBJ2-2,once,TRBV5-4,-,TGTGCCAGCAGCTTCAACCTAGCAGGCTTGGGAGGGGAGCTGTTTTTT,CASSFNLAGLGGELFF
17,TRBJ2-2,few,TRBV2,TRBD2,TGTGCCTCTCGGGGGGGATCCCAATGGAGGTACACCGGGGAGCTGTTTTTT,CASRGGSQWRYTGELFF
15,TRBJ2-1,few,TRBV12-3/TRBV12-4,-,TGTGCCAGCAGTTTAGCGCTCGGAGAGGGCAATGAGCAGTTCTTC,CASSLALGEGNEQFF
15,TRBJ2-3,many,TRBV12-3/TRBV12-4,-,TGTGCCAGCAGCCCACGGGACATAAGGACAGATACGCAGTATTTT,CASSPRDIRTDTQYF
16,TRBJ2-2,-,TRBV12-3/TRBV12-4,-,TGTGCCAGCAGTTTTTTCGGGTTCGCGAACACCGGGGAGCTGTTTTTT,CASSFFGFANTGELFF
16,TRBJ2-2,-,TRBV6-1,TRBD2,TGTGCCAGCAGGGAGACTAGCGGGAGTGGTACCGGGGAGCTGTTTTTT,CASRETSGSGTGELFF
13,TRBJ2-5,-,TRBV19,-,TGTGCCAGTAGTTCCTACATCGGAGAGACCCAGTACTTC,CASSSYIGETQYF
17,TRBJ2-2,-,TRBV27,-,TGTGCCAGCAGTCCATCCGGGACCCTTAAAGGGACCGGGGAGCTGTTTTTT,CASSPSGTLKGTGELFF
16,TRBJ2-3,many,TRBV7-2,TRBD2,TGTGCCAGCAGCTTAGGGCTAGCGGGAAGCACAGATACGCAGTATTTT,CASSLGLAGSTDTQYF
15,TRBJ2-5,-,TRBV12-3/TRBV12-4,TRBD2,TGTGCCAGCAGTATACTAGCGGGCCCCCAAGAGACCCAGTACTTC,CASSILAGPQETQYF
17,TRBJ2-2,many,TRBV7-3,TRBD2,TGTGCCAGCAGCTCAGGGATCGGGAGGGCCTTTACCGGGGAGCTGTTTTTT,CASSSGIGRAFTGELFF
16,TRBJ2-2,few,TRBV11-2,TRBD2,TGTGCCAGCAGCCTCCGGGGGGGGCAGGGCACCGGGGAGCTGTTTTTT,CASSLRGGQGTGELFF